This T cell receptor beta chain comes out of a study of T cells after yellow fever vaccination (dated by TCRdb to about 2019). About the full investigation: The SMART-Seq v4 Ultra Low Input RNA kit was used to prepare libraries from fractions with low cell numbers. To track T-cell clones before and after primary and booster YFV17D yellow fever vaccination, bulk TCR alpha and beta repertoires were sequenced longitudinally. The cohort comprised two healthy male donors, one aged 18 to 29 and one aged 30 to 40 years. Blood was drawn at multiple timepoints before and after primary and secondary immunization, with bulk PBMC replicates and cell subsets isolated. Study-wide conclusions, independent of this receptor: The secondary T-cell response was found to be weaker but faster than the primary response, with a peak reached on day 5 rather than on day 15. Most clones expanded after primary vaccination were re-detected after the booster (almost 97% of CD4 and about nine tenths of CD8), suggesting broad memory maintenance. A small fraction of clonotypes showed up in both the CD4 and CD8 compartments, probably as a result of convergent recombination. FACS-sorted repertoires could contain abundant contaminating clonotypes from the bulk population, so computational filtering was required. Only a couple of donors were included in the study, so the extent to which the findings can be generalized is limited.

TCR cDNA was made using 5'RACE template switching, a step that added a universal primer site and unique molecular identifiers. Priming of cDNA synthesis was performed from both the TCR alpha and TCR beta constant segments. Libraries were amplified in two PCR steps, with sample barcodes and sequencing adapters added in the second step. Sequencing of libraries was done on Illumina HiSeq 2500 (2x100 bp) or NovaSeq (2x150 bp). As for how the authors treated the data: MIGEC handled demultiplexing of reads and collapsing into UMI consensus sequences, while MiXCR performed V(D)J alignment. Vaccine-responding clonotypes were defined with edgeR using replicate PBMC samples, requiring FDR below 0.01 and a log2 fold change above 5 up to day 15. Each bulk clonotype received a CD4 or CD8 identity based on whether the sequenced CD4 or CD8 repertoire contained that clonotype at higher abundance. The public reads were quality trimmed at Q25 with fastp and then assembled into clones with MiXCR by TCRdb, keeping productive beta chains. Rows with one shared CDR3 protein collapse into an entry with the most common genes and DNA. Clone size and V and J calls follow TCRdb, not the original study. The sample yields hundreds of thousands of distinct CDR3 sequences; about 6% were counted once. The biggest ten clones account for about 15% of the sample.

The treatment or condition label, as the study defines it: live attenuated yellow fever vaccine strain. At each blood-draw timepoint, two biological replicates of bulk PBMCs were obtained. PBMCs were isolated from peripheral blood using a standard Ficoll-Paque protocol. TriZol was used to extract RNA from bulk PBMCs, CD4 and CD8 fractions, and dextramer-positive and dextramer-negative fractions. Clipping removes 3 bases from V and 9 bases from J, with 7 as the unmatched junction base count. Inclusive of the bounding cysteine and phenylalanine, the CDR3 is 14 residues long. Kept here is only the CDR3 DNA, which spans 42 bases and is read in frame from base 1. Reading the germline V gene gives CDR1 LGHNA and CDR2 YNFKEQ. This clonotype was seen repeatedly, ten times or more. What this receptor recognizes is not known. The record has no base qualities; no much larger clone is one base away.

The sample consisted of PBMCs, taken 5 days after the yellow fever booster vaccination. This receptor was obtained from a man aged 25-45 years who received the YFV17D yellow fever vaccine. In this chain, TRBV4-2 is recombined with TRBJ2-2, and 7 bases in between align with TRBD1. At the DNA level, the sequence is TGTGCCAGCAGCCAGAGCCTACAGGGGCGGGAGCTGTTTTTT. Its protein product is CASSQSLQGRELFF.